The clone carrying this T cell receptor beta chain was seen more than once but under ten times. Antigen: not known. Germline V lookup: CDR1 MDHEN, CDR2 SYDVKM. CDR3 length: 13 residues. The J segment lost 6 bases and the V segment lost 10 bases, leaving 10 bases of the junction unmatched. This entry belongs to a study of beta chain features in type 1 diabetes. Study observations and caveats: A moderate, significant TCRB CDR3 shortening appeared in type 1 diabetes across four CD4+ subsets. For patients, the naive, central memory and Treg TCRB repertoires appeared more alike than for healthy donors.

Investigators reverse transcribed all isolated RNA, so they sequenced expressed TCRB transcripts. Sequenced naive, central memory and regulatory T cell samples produced an average of about 3.7 million reads. The protocol was immunoSEQ multiplex PCR, while the TCRdb copy is restricted to in-frame clones and leaves out a portion. The sample holds under 150,000 clones, 6.9% seen once. Each sorted fraction was over 95% pure. The receptor comes from a woman in her twenties or thirties in good health. Sequenced material: central memory CD4+ T cells from blood. This chain connects TRBV28 to TRBJ2-7; 9 bases are a match to TRBD2. CDR3 amino acids: CATRGGEASEQYF. Here the CDR3 DNA reads TGTGCCACTCGCGGGGGGGAAGCTAGCGAGCAGTACTTC. Together with reference TRBV28 and TRBJ2-7, the CDR3 gives the full variable domain: DVKVTQSSRYLVKRTGEKVFLECVQDMDHENMFWYRQDPGLGLRLIYFSYDVKMKEKGDIPEGYSVSREKKERFSLILESASTNQTSMYLCATRGGEASEQYFGPGTRLTVT.